Sequencing of this TCR beta chain was carried out in a study of blood T cell repertoires in COVID-19. Study summary: Collection of acute and convalescent COVID-19 samples took place in the United States, Italy and Spain. PBMCs, B-cell-depleted T cells, or T cells provided the cDNA or gDNA that made up the material.

Germline CDR1 SGHDN, CDR2 FVKESK. Deletions cut 3 bases from V and 6 bases from J, with 6 bases between. This CDR3 contains 12 residues. Per the authors' pipeline: How many nucleated cells were present was estimated from reference gene primer amplification. TCRdb keeps only in-frame clones here, not all; method: immunoSEQ multiplex PCR. V, J and clone size reflect that table, while D and trimming were determined from the DNA. This sample has 60,000 to 75,000 clones, with more than 75% found just once. The source of this sequence is a man aged 55 to 70 with acute or convalescent COVID-19. The sequencing input was peripheral blood. This sequence joins TRBV14 and TRBJ1-5; D is possibly TRBD1 (5 bases). This CDR3 is CASSQGGQPQHF. Written as DNA, the CDR3 is TGTGCCAGCAGCCAGGGGGGTCAGCCCCAGCATTTT.